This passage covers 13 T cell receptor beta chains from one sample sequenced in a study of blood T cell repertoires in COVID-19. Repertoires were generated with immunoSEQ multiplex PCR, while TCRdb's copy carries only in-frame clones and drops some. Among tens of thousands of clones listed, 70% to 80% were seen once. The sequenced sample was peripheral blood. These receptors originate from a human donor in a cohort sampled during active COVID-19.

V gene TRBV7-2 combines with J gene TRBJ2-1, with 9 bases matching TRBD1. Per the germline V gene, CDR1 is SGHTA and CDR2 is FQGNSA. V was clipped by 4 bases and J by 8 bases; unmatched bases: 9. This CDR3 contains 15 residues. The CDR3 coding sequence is TGTGCCAGCAGCTATAGGACAGGGGCGAGGGATGAGCAGTTCTTC. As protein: CASSYRTGARDEQFF.

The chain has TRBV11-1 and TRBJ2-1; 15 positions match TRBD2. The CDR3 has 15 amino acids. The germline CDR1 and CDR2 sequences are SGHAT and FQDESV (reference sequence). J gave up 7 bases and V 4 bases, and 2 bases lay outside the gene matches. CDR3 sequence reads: CASSSGLAGGNEQFF. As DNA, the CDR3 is TGTGCCAGCAGCTCCGGACTAGCGGGAGGGAATGAGCAGTTCTTC.

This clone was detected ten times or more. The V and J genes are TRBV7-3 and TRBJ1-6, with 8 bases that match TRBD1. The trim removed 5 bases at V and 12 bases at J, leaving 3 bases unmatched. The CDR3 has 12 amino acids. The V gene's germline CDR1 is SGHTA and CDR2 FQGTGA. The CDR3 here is CASSAQGGPLHF. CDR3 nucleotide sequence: TGTGCCAGCAGCGCACAGGGGGGACCCCTCCACTTT.

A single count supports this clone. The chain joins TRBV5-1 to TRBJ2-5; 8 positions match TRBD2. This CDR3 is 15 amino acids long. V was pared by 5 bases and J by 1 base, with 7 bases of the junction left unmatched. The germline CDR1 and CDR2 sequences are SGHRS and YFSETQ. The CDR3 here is CASRPIGTSQETQYF. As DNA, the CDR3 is TGCGCCAGCAGACCAATCGGGACTAGCCAAGAGACCCAGTACTTC.

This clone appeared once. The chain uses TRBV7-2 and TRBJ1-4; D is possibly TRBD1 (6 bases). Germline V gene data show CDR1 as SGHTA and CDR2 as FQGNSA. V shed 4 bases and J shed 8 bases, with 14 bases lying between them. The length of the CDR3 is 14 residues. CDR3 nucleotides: TGTGCCAGCAGCTACAGGGCCTCTGGGGAAAAACTGTTTTTT. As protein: CASSYRASGEKLFF.

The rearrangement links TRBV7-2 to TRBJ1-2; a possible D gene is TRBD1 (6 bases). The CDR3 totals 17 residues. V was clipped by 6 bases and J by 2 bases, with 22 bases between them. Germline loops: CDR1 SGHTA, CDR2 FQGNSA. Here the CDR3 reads CASSRMGAAAPNYGYTF. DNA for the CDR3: TGTGCCAGCAGTCGGATGGGGGCAGCCGCCCCCAACTATGGCTACACCTTC.

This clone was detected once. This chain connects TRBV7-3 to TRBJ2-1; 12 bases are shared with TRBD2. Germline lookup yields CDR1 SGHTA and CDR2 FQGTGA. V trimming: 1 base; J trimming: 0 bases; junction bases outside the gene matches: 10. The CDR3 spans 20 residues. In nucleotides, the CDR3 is TGTGCCAGCAGCTTAAGGGCGGCTAGCGGGAGGGATGCCTCCTACAATGAGCAGTTCTTC. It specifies CASSLRAASGRDASYNEQFF.

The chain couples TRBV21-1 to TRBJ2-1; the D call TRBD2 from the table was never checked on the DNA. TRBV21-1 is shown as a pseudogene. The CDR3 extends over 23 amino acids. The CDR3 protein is CVVSALAGPNRNRGFTEYNEQFF. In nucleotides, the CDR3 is TGTGTGGTTTCGGCCCTTGCGGGTCCGAACCGAAACCGTGGGTTTACAGAGTACAATGAGCAGTTCTTC.

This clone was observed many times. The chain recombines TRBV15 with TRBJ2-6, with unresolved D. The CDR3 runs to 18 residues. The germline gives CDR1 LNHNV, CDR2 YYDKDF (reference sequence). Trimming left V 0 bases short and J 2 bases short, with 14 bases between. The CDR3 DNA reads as TGTGCCACCAGCAGAGATCCGGTTGGAGAGGCTGGGGCCAACGTCCTGACTTTC. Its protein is CATSRDPVGEAGANVLTF.

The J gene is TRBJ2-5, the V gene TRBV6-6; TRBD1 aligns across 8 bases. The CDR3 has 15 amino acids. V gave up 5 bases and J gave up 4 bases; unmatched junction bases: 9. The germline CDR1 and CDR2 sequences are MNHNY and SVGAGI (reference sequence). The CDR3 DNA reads TGTGCCAGCAGTACTGACAGGGGATGGTTAGAGACCCAGTACTTC. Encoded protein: CASSTDRGWLETQYF.

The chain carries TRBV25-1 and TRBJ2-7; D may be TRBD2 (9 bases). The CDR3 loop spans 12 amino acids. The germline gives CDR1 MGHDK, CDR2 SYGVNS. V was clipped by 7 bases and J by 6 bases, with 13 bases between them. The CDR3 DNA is TGTGCCAGCACTAGCGGGACAGGCGAGCAGTACTTC. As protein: CASTSGTGEQYF.

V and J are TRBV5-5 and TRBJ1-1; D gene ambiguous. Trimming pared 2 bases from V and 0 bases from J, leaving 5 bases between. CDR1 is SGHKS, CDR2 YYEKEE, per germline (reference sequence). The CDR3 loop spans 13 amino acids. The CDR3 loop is CASSLLMNTEAFF. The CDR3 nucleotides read TGTGCCAGCAGCTTACTTATGAACACTGAAGCTTTCTTT. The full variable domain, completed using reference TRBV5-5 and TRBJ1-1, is DAGVTQSPTHLIKTRGQQVTLRCSPISGHKSVSWYQQVLGQGPQFIFQYYEKEERGRGNFPDRFSARQFPNYSSELNVNALLLGDSALYLCASSLLMNTEAFFGQGTRLTVV.

CDR3 loop: CASSFQGQGSYEQYF. Here the CDR3 DNA reads TGTGCCAGCAGTTTCCAGGGACAAGGCTCCTACGAGCAGTACTTC. V gene TRBV27 combines with J gene TRBJ2-7, with a weak D call TRBD1 (6 bases). V was shortened by 3 bases and J by 0 bases, with 12 bases between the two germline ends. Germline-derived CDR1 and CDR2 are MNHEY and SMNVEV (reference sequence). The CDR3 runs to 15 residues.